The 19 T cell receptor beta chains reported below all come from one sample, sequenced in a study of blood T cell repertoires in COVID-19. Method: immunoSEQ multiplex PCR; TCRdb's copy keeps in-frame clones and lacks some. There are approximately 390,000 clones in the sample; 87% occur only once, and about 10% lies in the top ten. The sample comprised PBMCs or T cells enriched from blood (not recorded which). The receptors shown here come from a woman aged 50 to 60 who had recovered from COVID-19.

Concerning this clone itself: At one end, the junction sequence differs from germline, possibly due to a read error. The chain combines TRBV4-1 with TRBJ1-5, with 9 positions matching TRBD1. The CDR3 spans 16 residues. Germline-derived CDR1 and CDR2 are MGHRA and YSYEKL. The CDR3 DNA reads as TGCGCCACCAGCCAACAGGGGGCCTACCTCAATCAGCCCCAGCATTTT. Protein: CATSQQGAYLNQPQHF.

V usage is TRBV30 and J usage is TRBJ1-2, with 9 bases identical to TRBD1. CDR1 and CDR2 from the germline V gene are GTSNPN and SVGIG (reference sequence). CDR3 length equals 14 residues. The V segment lost 4 bases and the J segment 5 bases; nucleotides outside the gene matches: 8. The CDR3 reads CAWTQGTGHYGYTF. CDR3 nucleotide sequence: TGTGCCTGGACCCAGGGGACAGGGCATTATGGCTACACCTTC. The full variable domain, rest sourced from reference TRBV30 and TRBJ1-2, is SQTIHQWPATLVQPVGSPLSLECTVEGTSNPNLYWYRQAAGRGLQLLFYSVGIGQISSEVPQNLSASRPQDRQFILSSKKLLLSDSGFYLCAWTQGTGHYGYTFGSGTRLTVV.

The rearrangement uses TRBV18 and TRBJ2-7, with 10 bases fitting TRBD1. V shed 6 bases, J shed 2 bases, and the junction held 4 bases outside the gene matches. CDR3 length equals 14 residues. Germline V gene sequence: CDR1 KGHSH, CDR2 LQKENI. The CDR3 spells CASSTGQGPYEQYF. Here the CDR3 DNA reads TGTGCCAGCTCGACGGGACAGGGGCCCTACGAGCAGTACTTC. Combining the CDR3 with reference TRBV18 and TRBJ2-7 gives the whole variable domain NAGVMQNPRHLVRRRGQEARLRCSPMKGHSHVYWYRQLPEEGLKFMVYLQKENIIDESGMPKERFSAEFPKEGPSILRIQQVVRGDSAAYFCASSTGQGPYEQYFGPGTRLTVT.

The chain carries TRBV5-1 and TRBJ2-7, with 7 nucleotides matching TRBD1. Trimming cost V 3 bases and J 3 bases; bases outside gene matches: 12. The CDR3 consists of 16 residues. Germline assignment: CDR1 SGHRS and CDR2 YFSETQ. CDR3 loop: CASSSTGQEIFYEQYF. CDR3 DNA sequence: TGCGCCAGCAGCTCCACCGGACAGGAGATATTCTACGAGCAGTACTTC.

The V gene is TRBV5-1, the J gene TRBJ1-6, with TRBD1 matching 12 bases. The germline gives CDR1 SGHRS, CDR2 YFSETQ. V trimming: 1 base; J trimming: 7 bases; junction bases outside the gene matches: 9. This CDR3 is 18 amino acids long. Here the CDR3 reads CASSLRDRGRAKNSPLHF. CDR3 coding DNA: TGCGCCAGCAGCTTGCGGGACAGGGGGCGCGCGAAGAATTCACCCCTCCACTTT.

The chain is built from TRBV7-9 and TRBJ2-1, with 11 bases identical to TRBD2. In germline, CDR1 is SEHNR, CDR2 FQNEAQ (reference sequence). V gave up 5 bases and J gave up 6 bases; unmatched junction bases: 6. CDR3 length: 15 amino acids. The CDR3 DNA follows: TGTGCCAGCAGCCAAGAGCTAGCGGGGGGCAATGAGCAGTTCTTC. Its translation: CASSQELAGGNEQFF.

The chain joins TRBV5-4 to TRBJ2-5; possible D gene TRBD1, 5 bases. V was trimmed by 3 bases and J by 14 bases, leaving 26 bases between them. The CDR3 has 15 residues. CDR1 is SGHNT and CDR2 is YYREEE in the germline V gene (reference sequence). The CDR3 DNA reads TGTGCCAGCAGCTCGCCAAAGGGGATTTCGACCATCCCTTACTTC. The encoded protein is CASSSPKGISTIPYF.

V gene TRBV4-1 combines with J gene TRBJ1-4, with D possibly being TRBD1 (5 bases). Between the trimmed V and J ends, which lost 2 bases and 5 bases, there was a span of 12 bases. Germline values: CDR1 MGHRA, CDR2 YSYEKL. CDR3 size: 15 residues. CDR3: CASSQPTVLNEKLFF. DNA of the CDR3: TGCGCCAGCAGCCAACCGACAGTCCTGAATGAAAAACTGTTTTTT.

This clone was seen more than once but under ten times. V and J are TRBV5-8 and TRBJ2-3; 9 nucleotides match TRBD1. After removal of 4 bases from V and 4 bases from J, the junction contained 7 bases not matched to a gene. CDR3 length equals 15 residues. Germline V gives CDR1 SGHTS, CDR2 YDEGEE. This chain's CDR3 is CASSRDRASSDTQYF. CDR3 nucleotides: TGTGCCAGCAGCCGGGACAGGGCAAGTTCAGATACGCAGTATTTT.

CDR3 in amino acids: CASSESGRNTIYF. CDR3 coding DNA: TGTGCCAGCAGTGAATCGGGTCGGAACACCATATATTTT. The genes are TRBV6-1 and TRBJ1-3; D unresolved. Germline V gene lookup returns CDR1 MNHNS and CDR2 SASEGT. CDR3 length: 13 residues. Between the trimmed V and J ends, which lost 2 bases and 7 bases, there was a span of 9 bases.

V and J are TRBV19 and TRBJ2-3, with D perhaps TRBD2 (6 bases). V was clipped by 3 bases and J by 1 base, with 14 bases between them. This CDR3 spans 16 amino acids. The germline V gene encodes CDR1 LNHDA and CDR2 SQIVND (reference sequence). This CDR3 reads CASSMSGVRGTDTQYF. In DNA form, the CDR3 reads TGTGCCAGTAGTATGTCGGGGGTACGTGGCACAGATACGCAGTATTTT.

The genes are TRBV5-1 and TRBJ1-4; possibly TRBD1 for D (6 bases). CDR3 size: 14 residues. Trimming stripped 6 bases from V and 5 bases from J, with 14 bases between. Germline CDR1 is SGHRS and CDR2 is YFSETQ. The CDR3 loop reads CASTQGGGNEKLFF. DNA for the CDR3: TGCGCCAGCACCCAGGGAGGGGGGAATGAAAAACTGTTTTTT.

The chain is built from TRBV7-9 and TRBJ2-5; 9 bases agree with TRBD2. The junction had 8 bases not matched to a gene; V was cut back by 1 base and J by 2 bases. Per the germline V gene, CDR1 is SEHNR and CDR2 is FQNEAQ (reference sequence). The CDR3 is 17 amino acids. In DNA, the CDR3 is TGTGCCAGCAGCTTAGTTTTAGGCGGGGGGGGTCAAGAGACCCAGTACTTC. The encoded protein is CASSLVLGGGGQETQYF.

The genes are TRBV9 and TRBJ1-2; the D gene is possibly TRBD1 (6 bases). V was clipped by 4 bases and J by 4 bases, with 17 bases between them. The CDR3 sequence is 15 residues long. Germline V gene lookup returns CDR1 SGDLS and CDR2 YYNGEE. CDR3 sequence (DNA): TGTGCCAGCAGCCCAGGGGTCGGGTCTGGCTATGGCTACACCTTC. Protein: CASSPGVGSGYGYTF. Supplemented by reference TRBV9 and TRBJ1-2, the full variable domain reads DSGVTQTPKHLITATGQRVTLRCSPRSGDLSVYWYQQSLDQGLQFLIQYYNGEERAKGNILERFSAQQFPDLHSELNLSSLELGDSALYFCASSPGVGSGYGYTFGSGTRLTVV.

J is TRBJ1-6 and V is TRBV5-1; no clear D. V was pared by 0 bases and J by 8 bases, with 9 bases between. This CDR3 comprises 14 residues. The germline V gene has CDR1 SGHRS and CDR2 YFSETQ. The CDR3 DNA follows: TGCGCCAGCAGCTTGGCCGGGTTGGATTCACCCCTCCACTTT. Translation gives CASSLAGLDSPLHF.

The rearrangement uses TRBV3-1 (or the pseudogene TRBV3-2) and TRBJ2-5, with 8 bases lining up with TRBD1. Per the germline V gene, CDR1 is LGHDT and CDR2 is YNNKEL (reference sequence). With V trimmed by 0 bases and J by 2 bases, 11 bases remained unmatched. The CDR3 covers 18 residues. The CDR3 loop is CASSQESFGQGLQETQYF. The CDR3 DNA reads as TGTGCCAGCAGCCAAGAATCCTTTGGACAGGGATTACAAGAGACCCAGTACTTC.

This chain links TRBV30 with TRBJ2-7, with a weak D call TRBD1 (5 bases). Trimming stripped 5 bases from V and 4 bases from J, with 18 bases between. Germline lookup yields CDR1 GTSNPN and CDR2 SVGIG (reference sequence). CDR3 length: 14 amino acids. The CDR3 here is CAWSAGQGGYEQYF. The CDR3 DNA sequence: TGTGCCTGGTCCGCTGGTCAGGGCGGTTACGAGCAGTACTTC.

This CDR3 reads CASSDRGEGYTF. DNA of the CDR3: TGTGCCAGCAGCGACAGGGGTGAAGGCTACACCTTC. The chain joins TRBV6-5 to TRBJ1-2; TRBD1 matches at 8 bases. Germline V gene data show CDR1 as MNHEY and CDR2 as SVGAGI. V shed 6 bases and J 8 bases; nucleotides not matched to a gene: 5. CDR3 length equals 12 residues.

A remark on this clone: Distinct nucleotide sequences in the sample also encode this CDR3. The V gene is TRBV7-2, the J gene TRBJ2-2; D remains ambiguous. The length of the CDR3 is 13 residues. CDR1 and CDR2 (germline): SGHTA, FQGNSA. Trimming pared 1 base from V and 5 bases from J, leaving 5 bases between. CDR3 coding DNA: TGTGCCAGCAGCTTAGTTGCGACCGGGGAGCTGTTTTTT. Translation: CASSLVATGELFF.